This T cell receptor (beta chain) was sequenced in a study of blood T cell repertoires in COVID-19. The wider study: Acute and convalescent COVID-19 specimens originated in the United States, Italy and Spain.

Per the germline V gene, CDR1 is MNHEY and CDR2 is SMNVEV (reference sequence). With 5 bases clipped from V and 2 bases from J, the junction kept 6 bases outside the gene matches. CDR3 length: 16 residues. Repertoires were generated with immunoSEQ multiplex PCR, while TCRdb's copy carries only in-frame clones and drops some. The sample lists 130,000 to 150,000 clones; around four fifths were seen once. Material for sequencing was peripheral blood. The chain is built from TRBV27 and TRBJ2-7; 13 bases fit TRBD2. This clonotype originated in a woman in her thirties or forties with active or convalescent COVID-19. CDR3 residues: CASSVGLAGRTYEQYF. In DNA form, the CDR3 reads TGTGCCAGCAGTGTGGGACTAGCGGGGCGGACCTACGAGCAGTACTTC.